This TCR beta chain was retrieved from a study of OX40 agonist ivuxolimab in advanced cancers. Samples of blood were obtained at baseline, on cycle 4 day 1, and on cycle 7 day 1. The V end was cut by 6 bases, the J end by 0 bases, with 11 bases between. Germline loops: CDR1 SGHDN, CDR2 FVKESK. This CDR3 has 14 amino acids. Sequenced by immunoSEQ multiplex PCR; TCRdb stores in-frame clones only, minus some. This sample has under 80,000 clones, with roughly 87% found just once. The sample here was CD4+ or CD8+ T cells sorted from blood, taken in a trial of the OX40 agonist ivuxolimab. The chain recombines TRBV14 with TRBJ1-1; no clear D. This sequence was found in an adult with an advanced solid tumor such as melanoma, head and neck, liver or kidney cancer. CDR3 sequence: CASRLLGLNTEAFF. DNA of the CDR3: TGTGCCAGCAGACTCCTCGGCCTGAACACTGAAGCTTTCTTT.